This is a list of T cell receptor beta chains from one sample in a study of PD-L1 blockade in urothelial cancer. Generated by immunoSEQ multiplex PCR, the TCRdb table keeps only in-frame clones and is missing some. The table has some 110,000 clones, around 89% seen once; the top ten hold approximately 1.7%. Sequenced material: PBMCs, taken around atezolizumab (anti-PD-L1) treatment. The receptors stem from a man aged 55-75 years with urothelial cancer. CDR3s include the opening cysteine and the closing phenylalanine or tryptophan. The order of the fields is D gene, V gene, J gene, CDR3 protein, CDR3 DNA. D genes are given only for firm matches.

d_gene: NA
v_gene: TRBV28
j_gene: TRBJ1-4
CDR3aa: CASSRGGGAEKLFF
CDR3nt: TGTGCCAGCAGTCGGGGGGGAGGGGCCGAAAAACTGTTTTTT

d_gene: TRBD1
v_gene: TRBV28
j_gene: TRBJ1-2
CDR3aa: CASSLQGAQSGYTF
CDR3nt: TGTGCCAGCAGTTTACAGGGGGCGCAAAGTGGCTACACCTTC

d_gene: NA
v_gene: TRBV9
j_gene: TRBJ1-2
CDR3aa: CASSVDFGEGYTF
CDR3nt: TGTGCCAGCAGCGTAGATTTCGGGGAGGGCTACACCTTC

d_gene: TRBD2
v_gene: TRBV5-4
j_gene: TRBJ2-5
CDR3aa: CAWGLAGQETQYF
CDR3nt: TGTGCCTGGGGACTAGCGGGGCAAGAGACCCAGTACTTC

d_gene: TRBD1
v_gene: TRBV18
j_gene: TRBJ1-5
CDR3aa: CASSPGEGTGVQPQHF
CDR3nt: TGTGCCAGCTCACCAGGGGAGGGGACAGGGGTTCAGCCCCAGCATTTT

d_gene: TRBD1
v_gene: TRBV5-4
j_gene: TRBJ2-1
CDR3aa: CASSVPGQGASEQFF
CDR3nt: TGTGCCAGCAGCGTGCCGGGACAGGGAGCAAGTGAGCAGTTCTTC

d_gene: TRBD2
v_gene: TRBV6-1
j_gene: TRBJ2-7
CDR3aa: CASDGGSPGEQYF
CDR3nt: TGTGCCAGCGATGGCGGGAGTCCTGGGGAGCAGTACTTC

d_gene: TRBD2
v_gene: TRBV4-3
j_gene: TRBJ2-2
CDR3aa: CASSQSGGGLGTGELFF
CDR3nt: TGCGCCAGCAGCCAATCCGGGGGGGGCCTTGGCACCGGGGAGCTGTTTTTT

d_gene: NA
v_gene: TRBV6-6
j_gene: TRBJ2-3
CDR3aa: CASSYSQDTQYF
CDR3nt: TGTGCCAGCAGTTACTCCCAAGATACGCAGTATTTT

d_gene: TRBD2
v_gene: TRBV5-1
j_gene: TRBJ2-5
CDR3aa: CASRGGPGTSAETQYF
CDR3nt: TGCGCCAGCAGGGGAGGTCCCGGGACTAGCGCAGAGACCCAGTACTTC

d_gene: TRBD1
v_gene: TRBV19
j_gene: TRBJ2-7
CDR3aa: CASSPGTGDYEQYF
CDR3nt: TGTGCCAGTAGCCCCGGGACAGGAGACTACGAGCAGTACTTC

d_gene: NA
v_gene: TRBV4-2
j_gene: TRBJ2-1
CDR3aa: CASSQDRGRGSFSNEQFF
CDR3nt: TGTGCCAGCAGCCAAGATCGGGGGCGGGGGTCCTTCTCGAATGAGCAGTTCTTC

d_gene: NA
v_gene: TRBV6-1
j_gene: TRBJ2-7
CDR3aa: CASSPWRGSYEQYF
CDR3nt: TGTGCCAGCAGTCCCTGGCGGGGTTCCTACGAGCAGTACTTC

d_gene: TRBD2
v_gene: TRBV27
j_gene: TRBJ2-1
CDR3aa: CASRNEGTRDNEQFF
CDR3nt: TGTGCCAGCAGGAACGAAGGGACTAGAGACAATGAGCAGTTCTTC

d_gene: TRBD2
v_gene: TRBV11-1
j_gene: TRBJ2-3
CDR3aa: CASSSTSGRDTQYF
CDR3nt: TGTGCCAGCAGCTCGACTAGCGGGAGAGATACGCAGTATTTT

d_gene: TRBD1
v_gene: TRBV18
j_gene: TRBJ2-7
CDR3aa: CASSPGQGVYEQYF
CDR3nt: TGTGCCAGCTCACCCGGACAGGGGGTGTACGAGCAGTACTTC